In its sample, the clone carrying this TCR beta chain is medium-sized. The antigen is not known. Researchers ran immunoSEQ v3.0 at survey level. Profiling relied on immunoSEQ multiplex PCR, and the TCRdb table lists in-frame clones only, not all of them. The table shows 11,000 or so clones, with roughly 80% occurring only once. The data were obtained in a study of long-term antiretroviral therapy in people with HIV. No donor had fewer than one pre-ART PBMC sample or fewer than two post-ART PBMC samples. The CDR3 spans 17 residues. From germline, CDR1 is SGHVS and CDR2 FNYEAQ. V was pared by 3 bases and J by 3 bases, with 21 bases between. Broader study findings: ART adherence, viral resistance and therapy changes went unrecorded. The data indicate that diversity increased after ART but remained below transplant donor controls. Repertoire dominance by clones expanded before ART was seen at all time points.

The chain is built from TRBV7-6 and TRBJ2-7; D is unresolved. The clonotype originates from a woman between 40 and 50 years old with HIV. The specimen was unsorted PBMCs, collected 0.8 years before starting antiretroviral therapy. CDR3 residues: CASSFGPLGSLDYEQYF. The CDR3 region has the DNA TGTGCCAGCAGCTTTGGCCCCTTAGGCAGCCTAGACTACGAGCAGTACTTC.